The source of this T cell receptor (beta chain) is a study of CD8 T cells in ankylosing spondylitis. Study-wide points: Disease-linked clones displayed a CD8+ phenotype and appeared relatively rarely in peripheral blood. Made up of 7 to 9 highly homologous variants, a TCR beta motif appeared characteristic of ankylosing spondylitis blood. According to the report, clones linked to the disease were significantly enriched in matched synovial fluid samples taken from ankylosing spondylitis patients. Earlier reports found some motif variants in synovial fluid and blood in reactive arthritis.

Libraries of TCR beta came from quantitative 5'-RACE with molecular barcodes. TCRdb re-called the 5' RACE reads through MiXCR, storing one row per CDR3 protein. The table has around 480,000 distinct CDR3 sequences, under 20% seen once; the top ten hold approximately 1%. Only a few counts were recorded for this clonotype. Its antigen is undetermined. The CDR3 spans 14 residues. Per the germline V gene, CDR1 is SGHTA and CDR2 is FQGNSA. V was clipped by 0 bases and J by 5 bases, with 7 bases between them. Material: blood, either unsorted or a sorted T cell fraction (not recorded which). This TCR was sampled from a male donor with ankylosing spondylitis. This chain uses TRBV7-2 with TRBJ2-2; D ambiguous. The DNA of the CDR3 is TGTGCCAGCAGCTTAGCGATTACGACCGGGGAGCTGTTTTTT. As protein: CASSLAITTGELFF.